Presented here are 15 T cell receptor beta chains from one specimen sequenced in a study of blood T cell repertoires in COVID-19. TCRdb's copy holds only in-frame clones and misses some; the assay was immunoSEQ multiplex PCR. The repertoire consists of some 71,000 clones, with about nine tenths occurring once and the leading ten covering about 2.1%. The sample was peripheral blood. These receptors came from a man aged 25 to 45 with acute or convalescent COVID-19.

This clone was seen a single time. The chain employs TRBV10-3 and TRBJ1-2; possible D gene TRBD1, 5 bases. This CDR3 comprises 14 residues. Germline V lookup: CDR1 ENHRY, CDR2 SYGVKD. V was pared by 10 bases and J by 1 base, with 16 bases between. The CDR3 DNA sequence: TGTGCCACGTCGGCGGGGGGAATTAACTATGGCTACACCTTC. Translated, it gives CATSAGGINYGYTF.

The V gene is TRBV6-6, the J gene TRBJ2-1; D is possibly TRBD2 (5 bases). From germline, CDR1 is MNHNY and CDR2 SVGAGI (reference sequence). Trimming left V 6 bases short and J 2 bases short, with 14 bases between. The CDR3 consists of 15 residues. CDR3 nucleotide sequence: TGTGCCAGCAGCCGGGAAGGAAACGCCTACAATGAGCAGTTCTTC. Protein sequence: CASSREGNAYNEQFF.

The V call is TRBV11-2, the J call TRBJ1-3; perhaps TRBD1 as D (5 bases). Trimming removed 5 bases from V and 0 bases from J, with 17 bases in between. Germline V gene lookup returns CDR1 SGHAT and CDR2 FQNNGV. The CDR3 has 17 residues. CDR3 in DNA: TGTGCCAGCAGCGAAAGACGGGGGTCGAGCTCTGGAAACACCATATATTTT. It yields the protein CASSERRGSSSGNTIYF.

The chain has TRBV29-1 and TRBJ2-3, with D unclear. CDR1 and CDR2 (germline): SQVTM, ANQGSEA. CDR3 size: 13 residues. Trimming shortened V by 4 bases and J by 0 bases, and 8 bases separated the two germline ends. CDR3 sequence (DNA): TGCAGCGTTGTCCCTTTTAGCACAGATACGCAGTATTTT. Encoded protein: CSVVPFSTDTQYF.

The chain carries TRBV11-2 and TRBJ1-2; 9 bases are shared with TRBD1. In germline, CDR1 is SGHAT, CDR2 FQNNGV. Germline trimming cut 1 base from V and 7 bases from J; bases unmatched to any gene: 10. The CDR3 has 16 amino acids. The CDR3 protein is CASSLGTGDRRGGYTF. The CDR3 DNA reads as TGTGCCAGCAGCTTAGGGACAGGGGACCGGAGGGGTGGCTACACCTTC.

This clone has only one observation. The chain has TRBV7-6 and TRBJ1-1, with 11 bases aligning to TRBD1. V lost 5 bases and J lost 1; bases outside the gene matches: 6. The CDR3 sequence is 16 residues long. Germline CDR1 SGHVS, CDR2 FNYEAQ. The CDR3 region is CASSPGTGGRNTEAFF. In nucleotides, the CDR3 is TGTGCCAGCAGCCCGGGGACAGGGGGTAGGAACACTGAAGCTTTCTTT. The variable domain in full, with the rest retrieved from reference TRBV7-6 and TRBJ1-1, is GAGVSQSPRYKVTKRGQDVALRCDPISGHVSLYWYRQALGQGPEFLTYFNYEAQQDKSGLPNDRFSAERPEGSISTLTIQRTEQRDSAMYRCASSPGTGGRNTEAFFGQGTRLTVV.

This chain links TRBV24-1 with TRBJ2-5; 7 bases line up with TRBD1. Germline CDR1 reads KGHDR; CDR2 reads SFDVKD. Losses at the gene ends were 4 bases for V and 5 bases for J; bases not matched to a gene: 15. The CDR3 contains 17 residues. The DNA for the CDR3 is TGTGCCACCAGTGAGTCCCGCCGGGCAGGGGGATGGGAGACCCAGTACTTC. Translation: CATSESRRAGGWETQYF.

This chain connects TRBV30 to TRBJ2-1, with D perhaps matching TRBD1 (6 bases). There are 13 residues in the CDR3. The ends were cut back, 3 bases at V and 4 bases at J, with 10 bases in the middle. Germline assignment: CDR1 GTSNPN and CDR2 SVGIG (reference sequence). The CDR3 bases are TGTGCCTGGAGCAGGGGACCGTACAATGAGCAGTTCTTC. Protein: CAWSRGPYNEQFF.

The chain is built from TRBV12-3 or TRBV12-4 and TRBJ1-1, with a possible D match to TRBD1 (5 bases). This CDR3 is 13 amino acids long. Trimming pared 6 bases from V and 5 bases from J, leaving 13 bases between. CDR3 amino acids: CASSTSGGTEAFF. Written as DNA, the CDR3 is TGTGCCAGCAGCACTAGCGGGGGGACTGAAGCTTTCTTT.

The gene calls are TRBV29-1 and TRBJ1-1; a weak D match, TRBD1 (6 bases). The CDR3 is 13 residues long. V was pared by 3 bases and J by 11 bases, with 19 bases between. Per the germline V gene, CDR1 is SQVTM and CDR2 is ANQGSEA. The CDR3 loop reads CSVDGGPDFRAFF. The CDR3 DNA is TGCAGCGTTGACGGGGGGCCTGATTTCCGGGCTTTCTTT.

The chain recombines TRBV3-1 (or the pseudogene TRBV3-2) with TRBJ1-4; tentatively, D is TRBD1 (6 bases). Per the germline V gene, CDR1 is LGHDT and CDR2 is YNNKEL (reference sequence). This CDR3 spans 14 amino acids. V lost 3 bases to trimming and J lost 6 bases, with 11 bases between them. DNA of the CDR3: TGTGCCAGCAGCCAGAGGGGGGGGTATGAAAAACTGTTTTTT. This encodes CASSQRGGYEKLFF.

The chain carries TRBV19 and TRBJ1-1; no definite D call. Per the germline V gene, CDR1 is LNHDA and CDR2 is SQIVND (reference sequence). Between the trimmed V and J ends, which lost 5 bases and 0 bases, there was a span of 10 bases. The CDR3 contains 14 residues. The CDR3 DNA follows: TGTGCCAGTAGTCCCGGCCGGGTGAACACTGAAGCTTTCTTT. This sequence encodes CASSPGRVNTEAFF.

This clone was detected once. The CDR3 nucleotides are TGTGCCAGCAGTGAAGATCCAGCGGGAAATGAGCAGTTCTTC. This encodes CASSEDPAGNEQFF. The chain uses TRBV6-1 and TRBJ2-1; TRBD2 matches 7 bases. This CDR3 has 14 amino acids. Germline trimming cut 1 base from V and 7 bases from J; bases unmatched to any gene: 4. Looked up from germline, CDR1 is MNHNS and CDR2 is SASEGT.

This clone has a single count. The CDR3 sequence is CASRGTSLNEQFF. The CDR3 region has the DNA TGTGCCAGCAGAGGGACTTCACTCAATGAGCAGTTCTTC. The rearrangement joins TRBV27 to TRBJ2-1; tentative D call: TRBD2 (6 bases). Trimming cost V 6 bases and J 6 bases, with 12 bases left between them. The CDR3 is 13 amino acids. Per the germline V gene, CDR1 is MNHEY and CDR2 is SMNVEV (reference sequence).

The chain is built from TRBV19 and TRBJ1-2, with 7 bases identical to TRBD1. CDR3 length: 16 amino acids. The ends lost 4 bases at V and 0 bases at J; junction bases unmatched: 8. CDR1 and CDR2 (germline): LNHDA, SQIVND (reference sequence). CDR3 in DNA: TGTGCCAGTAGTAAGGACAGGAGATATACTAACTATGGCTACACCTTC. Amino acid sequence: CASSKDRRYTNYGYTF.